The rows below give T cell receptor beta chains drawn from one sample of a study of radiotherapy plus CTLA-4 blockade in lung cancer. Only in-frame clones appear in the TCRdb table, and some are missing; sequencing was by immunoSEQ multiplex PCR. Of 48,000 or so clones in the sample, approximately 84% were seen once. Material: peripheral blood, obtained from a patient treated with radiotherapy plus ipilimumab. The receptor set was obtained from a human donor with non-small cell lung cancer whose response to radiotherapy plus ipilimumab could not be evaluated. CDR3s include the opening cysteine and the closing phenylalanine or tryptophan. The D gene is left open where the match is weak.

CDR3: CASSDLSLWGGGNQPQHF
D: .
J: TRBJ1-5
V: TRBV6-1

CDR3: CASSSRGRVAEAFF
D: .
J: TRBJ1-1
V: TRBV19

CDR3: CASSPPARYEQYF
D: .
J: TRBJ2-7
V: TRBV9

CDR3: CASSFDGRELFF
D: .
J: TRBJ2-2
V: TRBV5-1

CDR3: CASTTGTGLSNQPQHF
D: TRBD1
J: TRBJ1-5
V: TRBV2

CDR3: CASSLTPGLAGYYEQYF
D: TRBD2
J: TRBJ2-7
V: TRBV7-2

CDR3: CASKGDFYGYTF
D: .
J: TRBJ1-2
V: TRBV19

CDR3: CASSREQGRETQYF
D: .
J: TRBJ2-5
V: TRBV5-1

CDR3: CATGSGLAGTYEQYF
D: TRBD2
J: .
V: TRBV10-3

CDR3: CASSPGLAGGRDTQYF
D: TRBD2
J: TRBJ2-3
V: TRBV28

CDR3: CASSSPRRGDEAFF
D: .
J: TRBJ1-1
V: TRBV7-2

CDR3: CASSGASGLLNEQYF
D: TRBD2
J: TRBJ2-7
V: TRBV28

CDR3: CASSPGTSGLNEQFF
D: TRBD2
J: TRBJ2-1
V: TRBV7-2

CDR3: CSVSQTGMNTEAFF
D: TRBD1
J: TRBJ1-1
V: TRBV29-1

CDR3: CASAQGGAKTQYF
D: .
J: TRBJ2-5
V: TRBV7-3

CDR3: CSAWNAADLYSNQPQHF
D: .
J: TRBJ1-5
V: TRBV29-1

CDR3: CASSYGGQPYGYTF
D: .
J: TRBJ1-2
V: TRBV6-5

CDR3: CASSGDRANTEAFF
D: TRBD1
J: TRBJ1-1
V: TRBV28

CDR3: CASSVGQGNSPLHF
D: TRBD1
J: TRBJ1-6
V: TRBV9

CDR3: CSVEYSGQGDPYEQYF
D: TRBD1
J: TRBJ2-7
V: TRBV29-1

CDR3: CSAGTDYTDTQYF
D: .
J: TRBJ2-3
V: TRBV29-1

CDR3: CASLPGLAAYNEQFF
D: TRBD2
J: TRBJ2-1
V: TRBV18

CDR3: CSATGTTFYEQYF
D: .
J: TRBJ2-7
V: TRBV29-1

CDR3: CASSQGFGNTGELFF
D: .
J: TRBJ2-2
V: TRBV4-2

CDR3: CAISDRRETEAFF
D: .
J: TRBJ1-1
V: TRBV10-3

CDR3: CASSLGPTYGYTF
D: .
J: TRBJ1-2
V: TRBV7-2

CDR3: CASRPPATGPTEAFF
D: TRBD1
J: TRBJ1-1
V: TRBV7-2

CDR3: CASSPDPRPGQGTKTQYF
D: TRBD1
J: TRBJ2-5
V: TRBV18

CDR3: CASSFYRDLETEAFF
D: .
J: TRBJ1-1
V: TRBV7-9

CDR3: CASSKRGSYGYTF
D: .
J: TRBJ1-2
V: TRBV21-1

CDR3: CASISPQTGELFF
D: .
J: TRBJ2-2
V: TRBV5-1

CDR3: CAISEGVVTDGYTF
D: .
J: TRBJ1-2
V: TRBV10-3

CDR3: CASSPHRDRGEKLFF
D: TRBD1
J: TRBJ1-4
V: TRBV9

CDR3: CASSPGQNYEQYF
D: .
J: TRBJ2-7
V: TRBV18

CDR3: CASSLGGLAGGAYNEQFF
D: TRBD2
J: TRBJ2-1
V: TRBV5-1

CDR3: CASSLQGGSGELFF
D: .
J: TRBJ2-2
V: TRBV28

CDR3: CASSQGGGPINEQYF
D: TRBD2
J: TRBJ2-7
V: TRBV19

CDR3: CASSPSTGTTYEQYF
D: TRBD1
J: TRBJ2-7
V: TRBV9

CDR3: CASIGEDSDTYEQYF
D: .
J: TRBJ2-7
V: TRBV6-6

CDR3: CASSLRSGGPETQYF
D: TRBD2
J: TRBJ2-5
V: TRBV5-4

CDR3: CASSFSEGADTQYF
D: .
J: TRBJ2-3
V: TRBV7-2

CDR3: CASSSTANYGYTF
D: .
J: TRBJ1-2
V: TRBV28

CDR3: CSVQGGIRETQYF
D: .
J: TRBJ2-5
V: TRBV29-1

CDR3: CASTNRVAKNIQYF
D: .
J: TRBJ2-4
V: TRBV11-2

CDR3: CASRIREVGTDTQYF
D: TRBD2
J: TRBJ2-3
V: TRBV11-2

CDR3: CARDRDDRYEQYF
D: TRBD1
J: TRBJ2-7
V: TRBV2

CDR3: CASSTLRERHQPQHF
D: .
J: TRBJ1-5
V: TRBV6-5

CDR3: CASSWEAIYNEQFF
D: .
J: TRBJ2-1
V: TRBV5-1

CDR3: CASSKQGNYEQYF
D: TRBD1
J: TRBJ2-7
V: TRBV6-6

CDR3: CASSSPGTGDTYEQYF
D: TRBD1
J: TRBJ2-7
V: TRBV2

CDR3: CASSLLDRGYDSNQPQHF
D: TRBD1
J: TRBJ1-5
V: TRBV28

CDR3: CASSVGGGLAANEQFF
D: TRBD2
J: TRBJ2-1
V: TRBV9

CDR3: CASSSGTSYSYNEQFF
D: .
J: TRBJ2-1
V: TRBV11-2

CDR3: CASSLVLADYNEQFF
D: TRBD2
J: TRBJ2-1
V: TRBV5-6

CDR3: CASRNSGRSGVAKNIQYF
D: TRBD2
J: TRBJ2-4
V: TRBV28

CDR3: CASSHTGSVAEQFF
D: .
J: TRBJ2-1
V: TRBV7-8

CDR3: CAWKGTGSQPQHF
D: TRBD1
J: TRBJ1-5
V: TRBV30

CDR3: CASSQERLAGQYF
D: TRBD2
J: TRBJ2-7
V: TRBV4-3